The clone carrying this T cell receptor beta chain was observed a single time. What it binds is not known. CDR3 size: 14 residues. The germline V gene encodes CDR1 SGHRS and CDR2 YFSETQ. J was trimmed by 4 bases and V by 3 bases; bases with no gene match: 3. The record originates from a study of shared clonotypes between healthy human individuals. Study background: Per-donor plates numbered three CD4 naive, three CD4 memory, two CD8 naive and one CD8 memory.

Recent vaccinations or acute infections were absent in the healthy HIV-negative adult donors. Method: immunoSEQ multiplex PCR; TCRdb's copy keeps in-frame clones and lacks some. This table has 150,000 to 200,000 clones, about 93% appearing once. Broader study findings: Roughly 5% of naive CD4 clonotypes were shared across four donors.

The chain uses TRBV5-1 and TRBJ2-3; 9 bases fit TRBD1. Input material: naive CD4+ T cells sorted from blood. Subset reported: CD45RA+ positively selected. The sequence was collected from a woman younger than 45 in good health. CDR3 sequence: CASSWGQGPDTQYF. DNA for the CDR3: TGCGCCAGCAGCTGGGGACAGGGACCAGATACGCAGTATTTT.